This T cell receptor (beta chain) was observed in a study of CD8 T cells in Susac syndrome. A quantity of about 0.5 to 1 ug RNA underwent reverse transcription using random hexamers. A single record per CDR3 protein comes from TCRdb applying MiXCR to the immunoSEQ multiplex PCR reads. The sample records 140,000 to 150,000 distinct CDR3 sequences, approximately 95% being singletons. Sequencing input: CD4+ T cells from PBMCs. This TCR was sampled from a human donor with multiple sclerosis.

CDR3 residues: CASTLKWRSNRNSYNEQFF. The CDR3 nucleotides are TGTGCCAGCACCCTAAAGTGGCGGTCCAACCGTAACTCCTACAATGAGCAGTTCTTC. The V and J genes are TRBV27 and TRBJ2-1; D remains unclear. V was shortened by 7 bases and J by 0 bases, with 25 bases between the two germline ends. The CDR3 totals 19 residues. CDR1 is MNHEY and CDR2 is SMNVEV in the germline V gene (reference sequence).